Listed below are T cell receptor beta chains from one sample, sequenced in a study of cytomegalovirus exposure and HLA in healthy donors. TCRdb's copy holds only in-frame clones and misses some; the assay was immunoSEQ multiplex PCR. Of roughly 54,000 clones listed, around four fifths were seen once; the top ten hold about 3%. Source material: PBMCs. These receptors came from a man aged 50 to 60 in good health and CMV-seronegative. The CDR3 runs from the conserved cysteine through the conserved F or W. A D gene is named only where the DNA matches it firmly. A row's size may be missing; if present it is once, few, many or a size class.

TRBJ1-2 | TRBV4-1 | - | - | CASSQETTNYGYTF | TGCGCCAGCAGCCAGGAGACTACGAACTATGGCTACACCTTC
TRBJ1-1 | TRBV5-1 | - | - | CASSLVPEKGQKEAFF | TGCGCCAGCAGCTTGGTCCCGGAAAAAGGACAGAAAGAAGCTTTCTTT
TRBJ1-1 | TRBV5-1 | - | - | CASSFAERTEAFF | TGCGCCAGCAGCTTTGCAGAGCGCACTGAAGCTTTCTTT
TRBJ1-2 | TRBV5-6 | - | - | CASSLRQPAGYTF | TGTGCCAGCAGCTTGCGCCAACCCGCGGGCTACACCTTC
TRBJ1-1 | TRBV18 | - | - | CASSPPGAGALTEAFF | TGTGCCAGCTCACCACCGGGGGCAGGGGCCCTCACTGAAGCTTTCTTT
TRBJ1-5 | TRBV28 | - | - | CASSSTPGSGQPQHF | TGTGCCAGCAGCAGCACCCCAGGGTCTGGTCAGCCCCAGCATTTT
TRBJ2-4 | TRBV27 | TRBD2 | - | CASGFSSGGAGKNIQYF | TGTGCCAGCGGATTCTCAAGCGGGGGGGCCGGCAAAAACATTCAGTACTTC
TRBJ1-1 | TRBV5-4 | - | - | CASDTGPNTEAFF | TGTGCCAGCGACACAGGGCCGAACACTGAAGCTTTCTTT
TRBJ1-3 | TRBV5-1 | - | - | CASSTDTSGNTIYF | TGCGCCAGCTCCACCGACACTTCTGGAAACACCATATATTTT
TRBJ1-2 | TRBV19 | - | - | CASSIEARALSYGYTF | TGTGCCAGTAGTATAGAGGCCAGGGCGTTATCCTATGGCTACACCTTC
TRBJ2-5 | TRBV14 | - | once | CASSQDLGRQETQYF | TGTGCCAGCAGCCAAGATCTCGGTCGCCAAGAGACCCAGTACTTC
TRBJ1-2 | TRBV28 | - | few | CASSFLAGQGLNGYTF | TGTGCCAGCAGTTTTTTGGCGGGGCAGGGCCTTAATGGCTACACCTTC
TRBJ2-1 | TRBV29-1 | - | - | CSVDGQISNEQFF | TGCAGCGTTGATGGCCAGATTTCTAATGAGCAGTTCTTC
TRBJ2-7 | TRBV7-2 | - | - | CASSLVGGSEQYF | TGTGCCAGCAGCTTAGTCGGGGGATCCGAGCAGTACTTC
TRBJ2-2 | TRBV25-1 | TRBD1 | - | CASSEFSGTGGGTGELFF | TGTGCCAGCAGTGAATTCTCCGGGACAGGGGGAGGTACCGGGGAGCTGTTTTTT
TRBJ2-1 | TRBV10-1 | TRBD1 | once | CASSRTGIPNEQFF | TGCGCCAGCAGTAGGACAGGGATCCCCAATGAGCAGTTCTTC
TRBJ2-7 | TRBV6-1 | TRBD2 | few | CASTQLARSYEQYF | TGTGCCAGCACCCAACTAGCGCGGTCCTACGAGCAGTACTTC
TRBJ1-1 | TRBV6-6 | - | medium-sized | CASSYDEKTEAFF | TGTGCCAGCAGTTACGATGAGAAAACTGAAGCTTTCTTT
TRBJ2-2 | TRBV5-5 | - | - | CASSLRQTTNTGELFF | TGTGCCAGCAGCCTTAGACAGACCACGAACACCGGGGAGCTGTTTTTT
TRBJ1-5 | TRBV7-8 | - | - | CASSSPGGNQPQHF | TGTGCCAGCAGCTCGCCGGGTGGCAATCAGCCCCAGCATTTT
TRBJ1-1 | TRBV20-1 | - | - | CSATLRTEAFF | TGCAGTGCTACCCTGCGCACTGAAGCTTTCTTT
TRBJ2-2 | TRBV5-6 | - | - | CASSFGDRVGELFF | TGTGCCAGCAGCTTCGGTGACAGAGTCGGGGAGCTGTTTTTT
TRBJ1-1 | TRBV28 | - | - | CASSQGGNTEAFF | TGTGCCAGCAGTCAAGGAGGGAACACTGAAGCTTTCTTT
TRBJ2-1 | TRBV13 | - | - | CASSPFGGTEQFF | TGTGCCAGCAGCCCATTTGGGGGGACTGAGCAGTTCTTC
TRBJ1-3 | TRBV6-5 | - | - | CASSYSRGSGNTIYF | TGTGCCAGCAGTTACTCTCGGGGCTCTGGAAACACCATATATTTT
TRBJ1-2 | TRBV5-4 | TRBD1 | - | CASSIRTGGYGYTF | TGTGCCAGCAGTATTCGGACAGGGGGCTATGGCTACACCTTC
TRBJ1-1 | TRBV11-2 | - | - | CASTFFLNTEAFF | TGTGCCAGCACCTTTTTCCTTAACACTGAAGCTTTCTTT
TRBJ1-3 | TRBV6-6 | TRBD1 | - | CASWTGTNSGNTIYF | TGTGCCAGCTGGACAGGGACCAACTCTGGAAACACCATATATTTT
TRBJ1-3 | TRBV7-6 | TRBD1 | - | CASSDRVAGGNTIYF | TGTGCCAGCAGTGACAGGGTTGCTGGTGGAAACACCATATATTTT
TRBJ1-6 | TRBV6-5 | - | - | CASSYSGSSYNSPLHF | TGTGCCAGCAGTTACTCAGGGAGCTCCTATAATTCACCCCTCCACTTT
TRBJ2-2 | TRBV5-1 | TRBD1 | - | CASSLADREAGELFF | TGCGCCAGCAGCTTGGCGGACAGGGAGGCCGGGGAGCTGTTTTTT
TRBJ2-5 | TRBV19 | TRBD1 | - | CASSRGQGASETQYF | TGTGCCAGTAGTAGGGGACAGGGGGCTTCTGAGACCCAGTACTTC
TRBJ2-3 | TRBV11-2 | TRBD2 | - | CASSEAGGFFSDTQYF | TGTGCCAGCAGCGAAGCGGGGGGGTTTTTTTCAGATACGCAGTATTTT
TRBJ1-1 | TRBV11-2 | - | - | CASSLDYPTGNTEAFF | TGTGCCAGCAGCTTAGACTACCCGACAGGGAACACTGAAGCTTTCTTT
TRBJ1-1 | TRBV6-5 | TRBD1 | - | CASIPTGAGNTEAFF | TGTGCCAGCATTCCAACAGGGGCGGGGAACACTGAAGCTTTCTTT
TRBJ2-3 | TRBV12-5 | TRBD2 | - | CASGLGGLTDTQYF | TGTGCTAGTGGTTTGGGGGGACTAACAGATACGCAGTATTTT
TRBJ2-7 | TRBV29-1 | - | once | CSVGRTEYEQYF | TGCAGCGTTGGCCGGACAGAATACGAGCAGTACTTC
TRBJ1-1 | TRBV27 | - | once | CASSLRDTNTEAFF | TGTGCCAGCAGTTTAAGGGACACGAACACTGAAGCTTTCTTT
TRBJ1-6 | TRBV11-1 | TRBD1 | - | CASSQWTGQNSPLHF | TGTGCCAGCAGCCAGTGGACAGGGCAAAATTCACCCCTCCACTTT
TRBJ1-5 | TRBV2 | - | - | CASSENGGNQPQHF | TGTGCCAGCAGTGAAAACGGGGGCAATCAGCCCCAGCATTTT
TRBJ1-2 | TRBV7-2 | TRBD1 | - | CASSFGQGGYTF | TGTGCCAGCAGCTTCGGACAGGGTGGCTACACCTTC
TRBJ2-7 | TRBV6-5 | TRBD1 | once | CASSYLPGQGNEQYF | TGTGCCAGCAGTTACCTTCCGGGACAGGGTAACGAGCAGTACTTC
TRBJ2-5 | TRBV13 | - | - | CASSQKSETQYF | TGTGCCAGCAGCCAGAAGTCGGAGACCCAGTACTTC
TRBJ2-5 | TRBV6-1 | TRBD2 | few | CASSEAQGLIAGGYQETQYF | TGTGCCAGCAGTGAAGCCCAAGGTCTTATAGCGGGGGGTTACCAAGAGACCCAGTACTTC
TRBJ2-3 | TRBV6-5 | - | once | CASCAGTSTDTQYF | TGTGCCAGCTGTGCCGGGACTAGCACAGATACGCAGTATTTT
TRBJ2-3 | TRBV5-1 | TRBD2 | - | CASSWTSGDTDTQYF | TGCGCCAGCAGCTGGACTAGCGGGGACACAGATACGCAGTATTTT
TRBJ1-1 | TRBV7-8 | - | few | CASSFTHRLNTEAFF | TGTGCCAGCAGCTTTACCCACAGACTGAACACTGAAGCTTTCTTT
TRBJ1-2 | TRBV5-4 | TRBD1 | - | CASSSQGVLGYTF | TGTGCCAGCAGCTCCCAGGGGGTTCTTGGCTACACCTTC
TRBJ2-3 | TRBV6-4 | TRBD2 | - | CASSDGMGGTTDTQYF | TGTGCCAGCAGTGACGGGATGGGGGGGACCACAGATACGCAGTATTTT
TRBJ1-1 | TRBV6-5 | TRBD1 | - | CASIPTGRIEAFF | TGTGCCAGCATACCGACAGGGCGAATAGAAGCTTTCTTT
TRBJ1-1 | TRBV29-1 | - | once | CSVDKGIGTEAFF | TGCAGCGTTGATAAGGGGATAGGTACTGAAGCTTTCTTT